Listed below are T cell receptor beta chains from one sample, sequenced in a study of OX40 agonist ivuxolimab in advanced cancers. TCRdb's table, derived via immunoSEQ multiplex PCR, lists solely in-frame clones and lacks some. The table lists 50,000 or so clones, roughly 83% of them singletons. This specimen consisted of CD4+ or CD8+ T cells sorted from blood, obtained in a trial of the OX40 agonist ivuxolimab. All receptors derive from an adult with an advanced solid tumor such as melanoma, head and neck, liver or kidney cancer. Both conserved end residues are part of each CDR3. The D gene is left open where the match is weak. Clone size is not always given. Where it is, it says once, few, many or a class for expanded clones.

d_call: -; v_call: TRBV7-2; cdr3_length: 14; clone_size: -; j_call: TRBJ1-1; cdr3_aa: CASSLEAVNTEAFF; cdr3_nt: TGTGCCAGCAGCTTAGAGGCGGTGAACACTGAAGCTTTCTTT
d_call: TRBD2; v_call: TRBV7-3; cdr3_length: 15; clone_size: -; j_call: TRBJ2-1; cdr3_aa: CASSWSGRADNEQFF; cdr3_nt: TGTGCCAGCAGCTGGAGCGGGAGGGCCGACAATGAGCAGTTCTTC
d_call: -; v_call: TRBV9; cdr3_length: 13; clone_size: -; j_call: TRBJ1-1; cdr3_aa: CASSVKLNTEAFF; cdr3_nt: TGTGCCAGCAGCGTGAAGTTGAACACTGAAGCTTTCTTT
d_call: -; v_call: TRBV18; cdr3_length: 13; clone_size: -; j_call: TRBJ1-1; cdr3_aa: CASSPQANTEAFF; cdr3_nt: TGTGCCAGCTCCCCCCAAGCGAACACTGAAGCTTTCTTT
d_call: -; v_call: TRBV19; cdr3_length: 13; clone_size: -; j_call: TRBJ1-2; cdr3_aa: CASSSDKNYGYTF; cdr3_nt: TGTGCCAGTAGTAGTGACAAAAACTATGGCTACACCTTC
d_call: -; v_call: TRBV30; cdr3_length: 14; clone_size: -; j_call: TRBJ2-6; cdr3_aa: CACPPSAGANVLTF; cdr3_nt: TGTGCCTGTCCCCCTTCGGCCGGGGCCAACGTCCTGACTTTC
d_call: -; v_call: TRBV11-2; cdr3_length: 17; clone_size: -; j_call: TRBJ2-3; cdr3_aa: CASSFFLSATYTDTQYF; cdr3_nt: TGTGCCAGCAGCTTCTTTCTGTCGGCGACTTACACAGATACGCAGTATTTT
d_call: TRBD1; v_call: TRBV7-9; cdr3_length: 12; clone_size: -; j_call: TRBJ1-2; cdr3_aa: CASNPGTGGYTF; cdr3_nt: TGTGCCAGCAACCCCGGGACAGGGGGCTACACCTTC
d_call: -; v_call: TRBV9; cdr3_length: 15; clone_size: -; j_call: TRBJ2-3; cdr3_aa: CASSALDGLIDTQYF; cdr3_nt: TGTGCCAGCAGCGCGTTGGACGGCCTTATTGATACGCAGTATTTT
d_call: TRBD1; v_call: TRBV19; cdr3_length: 16; clone_size: -; j_call: TRBJ2-2; cdr3_aa: CASSHRGRSDTGELFF; cdr3_nt: TGTGCCAGTAGCCACAGGGGGCGTTCGGACACCGGGGAGCTGTTTTTT
d_call: -; v_call: TRBV19; cdr3_length: 15; clone_size: -; j_call: TRBJ2-2; cdr3_aa: CASMSRDGGTGELFF; cdr3_nt: TGTGCCAGTATGAGTCGGGACGGGGGCACCGGGGAGCTGTTTTTT
d_call: -; v_call: TRBV5-1; cdr3_length: 16; clone_size: once; j_call: TRBJ2-2; cdr3_aa: CASSLVGRKNTGELFF; cdr3_nt: TGCGCCAGCAGCTTGGTAGGACGAAAGAACACCGGGGAGCTGTTTTTT
d_call: TRBD1; v_call: TRBV5-4; cdr3_length: 14; clone_size: few; j_call: TRBJ1-1; cdr3_aa: CASSIGQGGTEAFF; cdr3_nt: TGTGCCAGCAGCATCGGACAGGGAGGGACTGAAGCTTTCTTT
d_call: -; v_call: TRBV28; cdr3_length: 16; clone_size: few; j_call: TRBJ2-1; cdr3_aa: CASSAGGPPRYNEQFF; cdr3_nt: TGTGCCAGCAGCGCCGGGGGGCCCCCCCGTTACAATGAGCAGTTCTTC
d_call: -; v_call: TRBV19; cdr3_length: 13; clone_size: -; j_call: TRBJ1-1; cdr3_aa: CASKGQINTEAFF; cdr3_nt: TGTGCCAGTAAAGGTCAGATTAACACTGAAGCTTTCTTT
d_call: -; v_call: TRBV6-6; cdr3_length: 14; clone_size: -; j_call: TRBJ2-6; cdr3_aa: CAGSGGSGANVLTF; cdr3_nt: TGTGCCGGGTCTGGGGGCTCTGGGGCCAACGTCCTGACTTTC
d_call: TRBD2; v_call: TRBV23-1; cdr3_length: 16; clone_size: -; j_call: TRBJ2-4; cdr3_aa: CASSQSAGLGSSIQYF; cdr3_nt: TGCGCCAGCAGTCAATCGGCGGGACTAGGATCGTCCATTCAGTACTTC
d_call: -; v_call: TRBV7-2; cdr3_length: 14; clone_size: few; j_call: TRBJ2-3; cdr3_aa: CASSLDSSTDTQYF; cdr3_nt: TGTGCCAGCAGCCTCGACAGCAGCACAGATACGCAGTATTTT
d_call: TRBD1; v_call: TRBV5-4; cdr3_length: 15; clone_size: -; j_call: TRBJ1-1; cdr3_aa: CASSRPGQGETEAFF; cdr3_nt: TGTGCCAGCAGCCGACCGGGACAGGGGGAAACTGAAGCTTTCTTT
d_call: -; v_call: TRBV21-1; cdr3_length: 13; clone_size: once; j_call: TRBJ2-7; cdr3_aa: CASSKGSRCEQYF; cdr3_nt: TGTGCCAGCAGCAAAGGGAGTAGGTGCGAGCAGTACTTC
d_call: -; v_call: TRBV19; cdr3_length: 13; clone_size: -; j_call: TRBJ2-2; cdr3_aa: CASSKREVGELFF; cdr3_nt: TGTGCCAGTAGTAAAAGGGAGGTCGGGGAGCTGTTTTTT
d_call: -; v_call: TRBV7-2; cdr3_length: 13; clone_size: -; j_call: TRBJ2-5; cdr3_aa: CASSFRPGETQYF; cdr3_nt: TGTGCCAGCAGCTTTCGTCCCGGAGAGACCCAGTACTTC
d_call: TRBD2; v_call: TRBV9; cdr3_length: 16; clone_size: -; j_call: TRBJ2-3; cdr3_aa: CASSAGDYQSTDTQYF; cdr3_nt: TGTGCCAGCAGCGCTGGGGACTACCAGAGCACAGATACGCAGTATTTT
d_call: TRBD2; v_call: TRBV2; cdr3_length: 15; clone_size: -; j_call: TRBJ2-1; cdr3_aa: CASRASGSQHNEQFF; cdr3_nt: TGTGCCAGTAGGGCTAGCGGGAGTCAGCACAATGAGCAGTTCTTC
d_call: -; v_call: TRBV7-9; cdr3_length: 13; clone_size: -; j_call: TRBJ1-2; cdr3_aa: CASSLNPADGYTF; cdr3_nt: TGTGCCAGCAGCTTAAACCCGGCGGATGGCTACACCTTC
d_call: TRBD2; v_call: TRBV30; cdr3_length: 14; clone_size: -; j_call: TRBJ2-1; cdr3_aa: CAWSVGGGYNEQFF; cdr3_nt: TGTGCCTGGAGTGTCGGGGGGGGCTACAATGAGCAGTTCTTC
d_call: TRBD2; v_call: TRBV27; cdr3_length: 14; clone_size: -; j_call: TRBJ2-1; cdr3_aa: CASRGLAGGSEQFF; cdr3_nt: TGTGCCAGCAGGGGACTAGCGGGAGGGAGTGAGCAGTTCTTC
d_call: -; v_call: TRBV19; cdr3_length: 12; clone_size: once; j_call: TRBJ2-3; cdr3_aa: CASSQTVDTQYF; cdr3_nt: TGTGCCAGTAGTCAGACCGTGGATACGCAGTATTTT
d_call: -; v_call: TRBV28; cdr3_length: 13; clone_size: -; j_call: TRBJ1-5; cdr3_aa: CASRGGSNQPQHF; cdr3_nt: TGTGCCAGCAGGGGAGGTAGCAATCAGCCCCAGCATTTT
d_call: -; v_call: TRBV10-2; cdr3_length: 15; clone_size: -; j_call: TRBJ2-5; cdr3_aa: CASRGTADQKETQYF; cdr3_nt: TGCGCCAGCCGGGGGACCGCCGACCAAAAAGAGACCCAGTACTTC
d_call: -; v_call: TRBV18; cdr3_length: 13; clone_size: -; j_call: TRBJ1-1; cdr3_aa: CASSPRQNTEAFF; cdr3_nt: TGTGCCAGCTCACCACGTCAGAACACTGAAGCTTTCTTT
d_call: -; v_call: TRBV6-1; cdr3_length: 15; clone_size: -; j_call: TRBJ1-6; cdr3_aa: CASTPGSSYNSPLHF; cdr3_nt: TGTGCCAGCACCCCAGGGAGCTCCTATAATTCACCCCTCCACTTT
d_call: -; v_call: TRBV7-7; cdr3_length: 14; clone_size: -; j_call: TRBJ2-5; cdr3_aa: CASSLAGGLETQYF; cdr3_nt: TGTGCCAGCAGCTTAGCCGGGGGGCTAGAGACCCAGTACTTC
d_call: -; v_call: TRBV9; cdr3_length: 14; clone_size: once; j_call: TRBJ2-5; cdr3_aa: CASSPGIGQETQYF; cdr3_nt: TGTGCCAGCAGCCCAGGAATCGGGCAAGAGACCCAGTACTTC
d_call: TRBD1; v_call: TRBV7-2; cdr3_length: 15; clone_size: -; j_call: TRBJ1-3; cdr3_aa: CASSLGQGAPPTLYF; cdr3_nt: TGTGCCAGCAGCTTAGGACAGGGGGCTCCTCCAACTCTATATTTT
d_call: -; v_call: TRBV7-8; cdr3_length: 15; clone_size: few; j_call: TRBJ2-3; cdr3_aa: CASSLGGGAKDTQYF; cdr3_nt: TGTGCCAGCAGCTTGGGAGGGGGCGCGAAAGATACGCAGTATTTT
d_call: -; v_call: TRBV28; cdr3_length: 18; clone_size: -; j_call: TRBJ1-6; cdr3_aa: CASSGPSSNYSYNSPLHF; cdr3_nt: TGTGCCAGCAGTGGGCCATCATCCAATTACTCCTATAATTCACCCCTCCACTTT
d_call: -; v_call: TRBV4-2; cdr3_length: 15; clone_size: -; j_call: TRBJ2-3; cdr3_aa: CASAPLGGYTDTQYF; cdr3_nt: TGTGCCAGCGCCCCCCTCGGCGGGTACACAGATACGCAGTATTTT
d_call: -; v_call: TRBV27; cdr3_length: 15; clone_size: -; j_call: TRBJ1-4; cdr3_aa: CASSLGTRRDEKLFF; cdr3_nt: TGTGCCAGCAGTTTAGGGACTAGGCGGGATGAAAAACTGTTTTTT
d_call: -; v_call: TRBV29-1; cdr3_length: 13; clone_size: -; j_call: TRBJ2-1; cdr3_aa: CSVPGLPYNEQFF; cdr3_nt: TGCAGCGTCCCGGGACTCCCTTACAATGAGCAGTTCTTC
d_call: -; v_call: TRBV19; cdr3_length: 12; clone_size: once; j_call: TRBJ2-5; cdr3_aa: CASSPGPETQYF; cdr3_nt: TGTGCCAGTAGTCCGGGACCAGAGACCCAGTACTTC
d_call: TRBD1; v_call: TRBV28; cdr3_length: 15; clone_size: -; j_call: TRBJ1-2; cdr3_aa: CASSPGGSYSYGYTF; cdr3_nt: TGTGCCAGCAGTCCAGGGGGATCCTATAGCTATGGCTACACCTTC
d_call: -; v_call: TRBV15; cdr3_length: 12; clone_size: -; j_call: TRBJ2-5; cdr3_aa: CATSRVGETQYF; cdr3_nt: TGTGCCACCAGCAGAGTGGGGGAGACCCAGTACTTC
d_call: -; v_call: TRBV28; cdr3_length: 14; clone_size: -; j_call: TRBJ1-2; cdr3_aa: CASREDSFNYGYTF; cdr3_nt: TGTGCCAGCAGGGAGGACAGTTTTAACTATGGCTACACCTTC
d_call: -; v_call: TRBV28; cdr3_length: 13; clone_size: -; j_call: TRBJ1-2; cdr3_aa: CASSLITPYGYTF; cdr3_nt: TGTGCCAGCAGTTTAATAACCCCTTATGGCTACACCTTC
d_call: TRBD1; v_call: TRBV7-3; cdr3_length: 15; clone_size: -; j_call: TRBJ2-2; cdr3_aa: CASRPGTGNTGELFF; cdr3_nt: TGTGCCAGCAGACCCGGGACAGGGAACACCGGGGAGCTGTTTTTT
d_call: -; v_call: TRBV20-1; cdr3_length: 11; clone_size: -; j_call: TRBJ1-1; cdr3_aa: CSARDLHEAFF; cdr3_nt: TGCAGTGCTAGAGATCTTCACGAAGCTTTCTTT
d_call: TRBD1; v_call: TRBV5-1; cdr3_length: 14; clone_size: -; j_call: TRBJ1-3; cdr3_aa: CASSEGQGGNTIYF; cdr3_nt: TGCGCCAGCAGCGAGGGACAGGGTGGAAACACCATATATTTT
d_call: -; v_call: TRBV18; cdr3_length: 14; clone_size: -; j_call: TRBJ2-1; cdr3_aa: CASSPGQGSREQFF; cdr3_nt: TGTGCCAGCTCACCAGGCCAGGGGAGCAGGGAGCAGTTCTTC